The 29 T cell receptor beta chains below were found in one sample sequenced in a study of shared clonotypes between healthy human individuals. Repertoires were generated with immunoSEQ multiplex PCR, while TCRdb's copy carries only in-frame clones and drops some. The data hold 300,000 to 400,000 clones, with around 67% observed a single time. Sequencing was done on a sample of memory CD4+ T cells sorted from blood. Subset given: CD45RA-negative fraction. The receptors were gathered from a man under 40 in good health.

The chain combines TRBV4-1 with TRBJ1-1; D is uncertain. This CDR3 has 16 amino acids. Deletions cut 1 base from V and 0 bases from J, with 12 bases between. The V gene's germline CDR1 is MGHRA and CDR2 YSYEKL. CDR3 sequence reads: CASSQGPQKMNTEAFF. CDR3 nucleotide sequence: TGCGCCAGCAGCCAAGGCCCACAAAAGATGAACACTGAAGCTTTCTTT.

The chain carries TRBV5-1 and TRBJ2-7; 12 bases line up with TRBD1. Trimming removed 4 bases from V and 6 bases from J; junction bases left unmatched: 5. Germline CDR1 is SGHRS and CDR2 is YFSETQ. The CDR3 runs 14 residues. CDR3 sequence: CASSLGTGGSEQYF. As DNA, the CDR3 is TGCGCCAGCAGCCTCGGGACAGGGGGCAGCGAGCAGTACTTC.

The V gene is TRBV7-3, the J gene TRBJ1-1, with D hard to call. CDR1 and CDR2 from the germline V gene are SGHTA and FQGTGA. This CDR3 comprises 13 residues. The V end lost 5 bases, the J end lost 1 base, and 8 bases lay between the germline ends. The CDR3 DNA reads TGTGCCAGCAGCAGGGAGGCGAACACTGAAGCTTTCTTT. It yields the protein CASSREANTEAFF.

The chain combines TRBV5-1 with TRBJ2-5, with D uncertain. This CDR3 comprises 14 residues. Trimming removed 2 bases from V and 5 bases from J, with 13 bases in between. The germline gives CDR1 SGHRS, CDR2 YFSETQ. CDR3 DNA sequence: TGCGCCAGCAGCTTCCCACAGAAGGGTGAGACCCAGTACTTC. Translated, it gives CASSFPQKGETQYF.

The chain recombines TRBV7-9 with TRBJ2-3; D gene unclear. CDR1 is SEHNR, CDR2 FQNEAQ, per germline (reference sequence). This CDR3 region has 16 residues. V was trimmed by 1 base and J by 10 bases, leaving 21 bases between them. CDR3 sequence: CASSLDSLIGKIAQYF. In DNA form, the CDR3 reads TGTGCCAGCAGCTTAGACTCCCTGATAGGAAAGATAGCGCAGTATTTT.

The chain uses TRBV6-5 and TRBJ1-2; D not resolved. The germline CDR1 and CDR2 sequences are MNHEY and SVGAGI. The CDR3 has 14 residues. Trimming took off 0 bases at V and 5 bases at J, with 10 bases between the two ends. The CDR3 DNA follows: TGTGCCAGCAGTTACTCGAAACGGTTATATGGCTACACCTTC. Translation: CASSYSKRLYGYTF.

This clone was detected a few times. The V gene is TRBV4-1, the J gene TRBJ1-3, with TRBD1 as a possible D gene (6 bases). The CDR3 is 20 residues long. V lost 2 bases to trimming and J lost 0 bases, with 23 bases between them. Germline assignment: CDR1 MGHRA and CDR2 YSYEKL. The CDR3 here is CASSQRHRSRGESSGNTIYF. DNA of the CDR3: TGCGCCAGCAGCCAACGTCACCGGTCTAGGGGGGAAAGCTCTGGAAACACCATATATTTT.

This clone showed up just once. The chain couples TRBV10-1 to TRBJ2-1; 9 bases are a match to TRBD2. CDR3 size: 16 residues. J lost 7 bases, V lost 0 bases, and 7 bases had no gene match. Germline V gene lookup returns CDR1 WNHNN and CDR2 SYGVQD (reference sequence). CDR3 amino acids: CASSESGGRDLNEQFF. The CDR3 nucleotides read TGCGCCAGCAGTGAGTCTGGCGGGAGGGATCTAAATGAGCAGTTCTTC.

The chain has TRBV11-2 and TRBJ2-3; D perhaps matches TRBD2 (5 bases). The V end was cut by 0 bases, the J end by 1 base, with 8 bases between. Germline CDR1 SGHAT, CDR2 FQNNGV. The CDR3 runs 15 residues. CDR3: CASSLDGLGTDTQYF. The CDR3 region has the DNA TGTGCCAGCAGCTTAGATGGACTGGGCACAGATACGCAGTATTTT.

The chain employs TRBV6-6 and TRBJ2-7; maybe TRBD1 (5 bases). Trimming stripped 11 bases from V and 3 bases from J, with 14 bases between. This CDR3 is 12 amino acids long. Germline V gene sequence: CDR1 MNHNY, CDR2 SVGAGI (reference sequence). CDR3 residues: CASKGPRYEQYF. The CDR3 DNA sequence: TGTGCCTCTAAGGGGCCCCGCTACGAGCAGTACTTC.

The chain has TRBV18 and TRBJ2-5, with D unresolved. Deletions cut 2 bases from V and 2 bases from J, with 15 bases between. This CDR3 is built from 16 residues. Germline CDR1 reads KGHSH; CDR2 reads LQKENI. CDR3 amino acids: CASSPIVQISQETQYF. The CDR3 bases are TGTGCCAGCTCACCAATTGTACAGATTTCACAAGAGACCCAGTACTTC.

This sequence joins TRBV19 and TRBJ1-5; no reliable D call. Trimming removed 6 bases at V and 2 bases at J, with 8 bases between. The V gene's germline CDR1 is LNHDA and CDR2 SQIVND (reference sequence). The CDR3 contains 13 residues. CDR3 amino acids: CASSDYGNQPQHF. CDR3 DNA sequence: TGTGCCAGTAGCGATTATGGCAATCAGCCCCAGCATTTT.

The rearrangement links TRBV9 to TRBJ2-1; no reliable D call. Germline assignment: CDR1 SGDLS and CDR2 YYNGEE. This CDR3 is 12 amino acids long. Deletions cut 4 bases from V and 7 bases from J, with 9 bases between. The CDR3 spells CASSPGPNEQFF. As DNA, the CDR3 is TGTGCCAGCAGCCCGGGCCCAAATGAGCAGTTCTTC.

V gene TRBV30 combines with J gene TRBJ2-3; D is perhaps TRBD1 (6 bases). CDR1 GTSNPN and CDR2 SVGIG come from the germline V gene (reference sequence). This CDR3 is 13 amino acids long. The V end was cut by 5 bases, the J end by 1 base, with 10 bases between. For the CDR3, the DNA is TGTGCCTGGGGCAGGGGAGGCACAGATACGCAGTATTTT. Translated, it gives CAWGRGGTDTQYF.

V gene TRBV7-6 combines with J gene TRBJ2-1; D remains unclear. Germline-derived CDR1 and CDR2 are SGHVS and FNYEAQ. V lost 5 bases and J lost 9, with 11 bases in between. This CDR3 is 12 amino acids long. The CDR3 bases are TGTGCCAGCAGCCCGTACGAGAGTGAGCAGTTCTTC. Translating it yields CASSPYESEQFF.

Notes on this clone: A far larger clone lies a single base away; this is likely a read error. Additional DNA sequences in this sample encode the identical CDR3. CDR3 region: CASSPQPWRGRIAKNIQYF. DNA of the CDR3: TGTGCCAGTTCACCACAACCCTGGAGGGGGAGAATAGCCAAAAACATTCAGTACTTC. The V gene is TRBV18, the J gene TRBJ2-4; perhaps D is TRBD1 or TRBD2 (6 bases each). This CDR3 has 19 amino acids. CDR1 and CDR2 (germline): KGHSH, LQKENI.

This clone has just one count. The rearrangement joins TRBV2 to TRBJ2-2; 7 bases agree with TRBD1. The V and J ends lost 7 bases and 3 bases, in that order; junction bases with no gene match: 8. The germline V gene has CDR1 SNHLY and CDR2 FYNNEI. This CDR3 is built from 15 residues. CDR3: CASKPTGADTGELFF. The DNA for the CDR3 is TGTGCCAGCAAACCTACAGGGGCCGACACCGGGGAGCTGTTTTTT.

In its sample, this clone was seen a few times. The chain recombines TRBV7-2 with TRBJ1-2; D may be TRBD1 (5 bases). This CDR3 region has 14 residues. Germline CDR1 SGHTA, CDR2 FQGNSA. The ends were cut back, 5 bases at V and 2 bases at J, with 12 bases in the middle. Written as DNA, the CDR3 is TGTGCCAGCAGCACCTACGCAGGGAACTATGGCTACACCTTC. Amino acids: CASSTYAGNYGYTF. Full variable domain (outside the CDR3, taken from reference TRBV7-2 and TRBJ1-2): GAGVSQSPSNKVTEKGKDVELRCDPISGHTALYWYRQSLGQGLEFLIYFQGNSAPDKSGLPSDRFSAERTGGSVSTLTIQRTQQEDSAVYLCASSTYAGNYGYTFGSGTRLTVV.

V is TRBV7-8 and J is TRBJ2-7; D unresolved. This CDR3 has 13 amino acids. V was shortened by 2 bases and J by 9 bases, with 14 bases between the two germline ends. CDR1 is SGHVS and CDR2 is FQNEAQ in the germline V gene. CDR3 nucleotides: TGTGCCAGCAGCTTATCCACCGTCGGCGGGCAGTACTTC. Translation: CASSLSTVGGQYF.

This clone was picked up a small number of times. The chain employs TRBV18 and TRBJ2-5; 8 bases agree with TRBD1. Unmatched junction bases numbered 10, after V lost 5 bases and J lost 5 bases. Germline CDR1 is KGHSH and CDR2 is LQKENI. The CDR3 loop spans 15 amino acids. The CDR3 nucleotides read TGTGCCAGCTCAGAGTCACAGGGGGGCGGCGAGACCCAGTACTTC. It codes for CASSESQGGGETQYF.

CDR3: CASSLRGGDPPSYNEQFF. The DNA for the CDR3 is TGTGCCAGCAGCTTAAGGGGAGGGGACCCTCCGTCCTACAATGAGCAGTTCTTC. The chain joins TRBV7-9 to TRBJ2-1; 7 nucleotides match TRBD2. Germline V gene lookup returns CDR1 SEHNR and CDR2 FQNEAQ (reference sequence). Trimming removed 2 bases from V and 1 base from J; junction bases left unmatched: 11. The CDR3 contains 18 residues.

This rearrangement joins TRBV5-5 to TRBJ2-1; TRBD1 agrees at 9 bases. V dropped 5 bases and J dropped 10; count of bases not matched to a gene: 10. This CDR3 comprises 14 residues. In germline, CDR1 is SGHKS, CDR2 YYEKEE (reference sequence). CDR3 protein: CASSRQGVEGEQFF. In DNA, the CDR3 is TGTGCCAGCAGTCGACAGGGGGTTGAAGGCGAGCAGTTCTTC.

The chain links TRBV28 to TRBJ1-1, with 7 bases lining up with TRBD1. Germline V CDR1 and CDR2: MDHEN, SYDVKM. Unmatched junction bases numbered 7, after V lost 3 bases and J lost 6 bases. The CDR3 contains 14 residues. Written as DNA, the CDR3 is TGTGCCAGCAGTTTCAGGGGGTCGTTCGCTGAAGCTTTCTTT. It translates to CASSFRGSFAEAFF.

The V gene is TRBV10-3, the J gene TRBJ2-5; D gene unclear. From germline, CDR1 is ENHRY and CDR2 SYGVKD. V was cut by 7 bases and J by 4 bases, with 13 bases left in between. CDR3 size: 13 residues. This chain's CDR3 is CAINDQHLETQYF. The DNA for the CDR3 is TGTGCCATCAACGACCAGCACTTAGAGACCCAGTACTTC.

This clone appeared a single time. The rearrangement uses TRBV4-3 and TRBJ2-7; 8 bases map to TRBD2. CDR3 length equals 20 residues. The germline V gene has CDR1 LGHNA and CDR2 YSLEER. With V trimmed by 1 base and J by 3 bases, 20 bases remained unmatched. The CDR3 bases are TGCGCCAGCAGCCAAGTTCTATTAGCGGGATCGGTGGGGACCCACTACGAGCAGTACTTC. Protein sequence: CASSQVLLAGSVGTHYEQYF.

The J gene is TRBJ2-2, the V gene TRBV10-3, with D tentatively TRBD1 or TRBD2 (5 bases each). Looked up from germline, CDR1 is ENHRY and CDR2 is SYGVKD. Trimming took off 6 bases at V and 3 bases at J, with 20 bases between the two ends. This CDR3 comprises 17 residues. The CDR3 region has the DNA TGTGCCATCAGGCGGAGACTTCGGGACCGACACACCGGGGAGCTGTTTTTT. Translated: CAIRRRLRDRHTGELFF.

V is TRBV10-2 and J is TRBJ2-3; 9 nucleotides agree with TRBD2. This CDR3 region has 16 residues. The V and J ends lost 4 bases and 0 bases, in that order; junction bases with no gene match: 5. Germline V gene data show CDR1 as WSHSY and CDR2 as SAAADI. The CDR3 is CASSVSGGPSTDTQYF. CDR3 coding DNA: TGCGCCAGCAGTGTTAGCGGGGGCCCTAGCACAGATACGCAGTATTTT.

This clone was counted a single time. The genes are TRBV5-5 and TRBJ1-5, with D unclear. This CDR3 is built from 13 residues. Germline V gene lookup returns CDR1 SGHKS and CDR2 YYEKEE (reference sequence). V was cut by 4 bases and J by 4 bases, with 9 bases left in between. CDR3 bases: TGTGCCAGCAGCCAATTAGGTAATCAGCCCCAGCATTTT. This translates into CASSQLGNQPQHF.

The V and J genes are TRBV11-3 and TRBJ2-3; possible D gene TRBD2, 6 bases. CDR3 length: 16 residues. V dropped 2 bases and J dropped 0 bases, with 12 bases sitting between them. CDR1 SGHNT and CDR2 YENEEA come from the germline V gene. The CDR3 reads CASSLSTSGSTDTQYF. Written as DNA, the CDR3 is TGTGCCAGCAGCTTAAGTACGAGCGGGAGCACAGATACGCAGTATTTT.